This TCR beta chain was found in a study of cytomegalovirus exposure and HLA in healthy donors. Whole-study findings and limits: Many donors shared some public TCRs, even though most TCR sequences were rare.

CDR3 length: 17 amino acids. V lost 1 base and J lost 0; bases outside the gene matches: 6. Germline loops: CDR1 KGHSH, CDR2 LQKENI. Primers for the PCR totalled 60 Vbeta and 13 Jbeta. TCRdb's table, derived via immunoSEQ multiplex PCR, lists solely in-frame clones and lacks some. The sample records some 160,000 clones, roughly 80% being singletons. Notes on this clone: The antigen is undetermined.

The sequence was obtained from a man aged 45 to 65 in good health and CMV-seropositive. The chain is built from TRBV18 and TRBJ1-3, with 7 bases aligning to TRBD1. Sequenced material: PBMCs. The CDR3 DNA is TGTGCCAGCTCACCACTTTTAGAGGGGGCCTCTGGAAACACCATATATTTT. Translation gives CASSPLLEGASGNTIYF.